Listed below are T cell receptor beta chains from one sample, sequenced in a study of T cells in localized non-small cell lung cancer. The assay was immunoSEQ multiplex PCR, and TCRdb's table has in-frame clones only and misses some. The sample contains 2,500 to 3,000 clones, approximately 21% of which appear only once. This material consisted of lung tumor tissue, taken before any cancer treatment. The receptors stem from a male donor at least 60 years old with stage II squamous cell lung carcinoma. Each CDR3 is given with its conserved first and last residue. The D gene is left open where the match is weak. Some rows have no size entry. The others give once, few or many, or a class for an expanded clone.

TRBV14,-,-,TRBJ1-1,CASSQPLGRRSEAFF,TGTGCCAGCAGCCAACCCTTAGGGAGGAGGTCTGAAGCTTTCTTT
TRBV5-1,-,-,TRBJ2-7,CASSLNPPGLNYEQYF,TGCGCCAGCAGCTTGAACCCACCGGGACTTAACTACGAGCAGTACTTC
TRBV11-3,few,-,TRBJ2-3,CASSLTSSTDTQYF,TGTGCCAGCAGCTTAACGAGCAGCACAGATACGCAGTATTTT
TRBV19,-,-,TRBJ1-5,CASSLGDSNQPQHF,TGTGCCAGTAGTTTGGGGGATAGCAATCAGCCCCAGCATTTT
TRBV19,-,-,TRBJ2-5,CASSIARPETQYF,TGTGCCAGTAGTATCGCTCGGCCGGAGACCCAGTACTTC
TRBV9,medium-sized,-,TRBJ2-2,CASSVEGRPSTGELFF,TGTGCCAGCAGCGTAGAGGGCAGACCCTCCACCGGGGAGCTGTTTTTT
TRBV11-3,few,-,TRBJ2-7,CASSSPGDIPTYEQYF,TGTGCCAGCAGCTCCCCCGGAGACATCCCGACCTACGAGCAGTACTTC
TRBV19,-,-,TRBJ2-7,CASSIATGTGSYEQYF,TGTGCCAGTAGTATAGCCACCGGGACGGGGAGCTACGAGCAGTACTTC
TRBV9,few,-,TRBJ2-1,CASSVGGSTYNEQFF,TGTGCCAGCAGCGTAGGAGGTAGCACCTACAATGAGCAGTTCTTC
TRBV19,-,-,TRBJ1-2,CASERAGQYGYTF,TGTGCCAGTGAAAGGGCCGGACAGTATGGCTACACCTTC
TRBV6-8,few,-,TRBJ1-4,CASSYSGTIAEILFF,TGTGCCAGCAGTTACTCCGGGACAATCGCTGAAATACTGTTTTTT
TRBV19,few,-,TRBJ2-1,CASSITHYNEQFF,TGTGCCAGTAGTATTACACACTACAATGAGCAGTTCTTC
TRBV6-8,medium-sized,-,TRBJ1-5,CASSYQDGNQPQHF,TGTGCCAGCAGTTACCAGGACGGAAATCAGCCCCAGCATTTT
TRBV6-8,-,-,TRBJ2-7,CASSSGHLYEQYF,TGTGCCAGCAGTTCGGGACATCTCTACGAGCAGTACTTC
TRBV28,-,-,TRBJ2-6,CATDTPSGANVLTF,TGTGCCACCGATACCCCCTCTGGGGCCAACGTCCTGACTTTC
TRBV19,-,-,TRBJ1-4,CASSIVGTTNEKLFF,TGTGCCAGTAGTATAGTGGGGACAACTAATGAAAAACTGTTTTTT
TRBV11-3,-,TRBD1,TRBJ1-2,CASSFPGQVYGYTF,TGTGCCAGCAGCTTTCCCGGACAGGTTTATGGCTACACCTTC
TRBV6-8,few,-,TRBJ2-2,CASRTLTDSTGELFF,TGTGCCAGCCGGACCCTCACCGACTCCACCGGGGAGCTGTTTTTT